This record looks at one T cell receptor beta chain sequence and its context. Germline values: CDR1 SGHTA, CDR2 FQGNSA. This CDR3 has 14 amino acids. The V and J ends lost 2 bases and 5 bases, in that order; junction bases with no gene match: 2. Measured with immunoSEQ multiplex PCR; TCRdb has only the in-frame clones, and not every one. The sample has approximately 730,000 clones, approximately 85% seen once. The record originates from a study of shared T cell receptors in the human thymus. These data were also reused for a study on human thymus T cells. This second study notes: Samples came from healthy Finnish infants during open corrective cardiac surgery. Surgeons resected thymus tissue during corrective heart surgery. Both thymic and peripheral blood repertoires showed apparently biased V and J usage. Unrelated individuals reportedly shared highly overlapping thymic TCR repertoires.

The sequence was obtained from a girl in the first two years of life with a congenital heart defect. The chain joins TRBV7-2 to TRBJ2-3, with 9 bases matching TRBD2. Material for sequencing was thymocytes. The CDR3 DNA reads as TGTGCCAGCAGCTTAAAAGCGGGGGGAGATACGCAGTATTTT. It is translated as CASSLKAGGDTQYF.